Below, 14 T cell receptor beta chains from the same sample are listed, as sequenced in a study of blood T cell repertoires in COVID-19. The repertoire was sequenced with immunoSEQ multiplex PCR; TCRdb's copy has only in-frame clones and lacks some. Among over 65,000 clones listed, less than 85% were seen once. The sample consisted of peripheral blood. The source is a man older than 75 with active COVID-19.

The V call is TRBV15, the J call TRBJ1-5; unclear D gene. CDR1 and CDR2 from the germline V gene are LNHNV and YYDKDF (reference sequence). This CDR3 contains 15 residues. Trimming left V 3 bases short and J 7 bases short, with 16 bases between. In DNA, the CDR3 is TGTGCCACCAGCAGCGCCCAGAGGTTTGGCCAGCCCCAGCATTTT. As protein: CATSSAQRFGQPQHF. The entire variable domain, with the rest obtained from reference TRBV15 and TRBJ1-5, is as follows: DAMVIQNPRYQVTQFGKPVTLSCSQTLNHNVMYWYQQKSSQAPKLLFHYYDKDFNNEADTPDNFQSRRPNTSFCFLDIRSPGLGDTAMYLCATSSAQRFGQPQHFGDGTRLSIL.

This clone was observed a handful of times. The rearrangement joins TRBV4-3 to TRBJ1-2, with a tentative D call TRBD1 (6 bases). The V and J ends lost 4 bases and 0 bases respectively, with 12 bases between them. Germline CDR1 LGHNA, CDR2 YSLEER. The CDR3 length is 15 residues. The CDR3 here is CASSRSTGSNYGYTF. The DNA for the CDR3 is TGCGCCAGCAGCCGATCGACAGGCTCTAACTATGGCTACACCTTC.

The V gene is TRBV14, the J gene TRBJ2-1; perhaps TRBD2 as D (6 bases). V lost 4 bases and J lost 16, with 20 bases in between. Germline CDR1 and CDR2: SGHDN and FVKESK. The CDR3 covers 13 residues. The CDR3 DNA follows: TGTGCCAGCAGCCTTAACCCGGGACTCCCCCGTTTCTTC. The encoded protein is CASSLNPGLPRFF.

The rearrangement uses TRBV7-9 and TRBJ1-2; TRBD1 matches at 9 bases. The V gene end was trimmed by 5 bases and the J gene end by 7 bases; junction bases not matched to a gene: 11. CDR3 length: 15 residues. From germline, CDR1 is SEHNR and CDR2 FQNEAQ (reference sequence). The CDR3 region is CASSLRTGDTGGYTF. CDR3 DNA: TGTGCCAGCAGCCTTCGGACAGGGGATACGGGTGGCTACACCTTC.

CDR3 sequence reads: CASSLVVAVDQETQYF. CDR3 sequence (DNA): TGTGCCAGCAGCTTAGTTGTAGCGGTTGACCAAGAGACCCAGTACTTC. This rearrangement joins TRBV7-9 to TRBJ2-5; TRBD2 might be the D (6 bases). This CDR3 has 16 residues. The germline V gene encodes CDR1 SEHNR and CDR2 FQNEAQ (reference sequence). The V end was cut by 1 base, the J end by 0 bases, with 12 bases between.

The chain couples TRBV6-4 to TRBJ1-1; 8 nucleotides align to TRBD1. V lost 3 bases to trimming and J lost 11 bases; unmatched junction nucleotides: 8. The germline gives CDR1 MRHNA, CDR2 SNTAGT. The CDR3 totals 13 residues. The CDR3 coding sequence is TGTGCCAGCAGTGAAAAGCAGGGGGCTGGGGCTTTCTTT. The encoded protein is CASSEKQGAGAFF.

The J gene is TRBJ2-7, the V gene TRBV19, with D tentatively TRBD1 (5 bases). The CDR3 is 13 amino acids. V lost 5 bases to trimming and J lost 6 bases, with 14 bases between them. Germline V lookup: CDR1 LNHDA, CDR2 SQIVND (reference sequence). The CDR3 nucleotides are TGTGCCAGTAGTTTTACGACAGTTGCCGAGCAGTACTTC. Protein sequence: CASSFTTVAEQYF.

There are a few counts of this clone. The rearrangement links TRBV21-1 to TRBJ2-7; the D segment call TRBD1 is taken from the table without a DNA check. TRBV21-1 is recorded as a pseudogene. The CDR3 length is 15 residues. The DNA for the CDR3 is TGTGCCAGCAGCAAACCCTGGGACAGGGAATTCGAGCAGTACTTC. Protein product: CASSKPWDREFEQYF.

The CDR3 sequence: CSGTGTGTYEQYF. DNA of the CDR3: TGCAGCGGAACCGGGACAGGAACCTACGAGCAGTACTTC. The rearrangement links TRBV29-1 to TRBJ2-7, with 8 bases matching TRBD1. Trimming removed 7 bases from V and 2 bases from J; junction bases left unmatched: 7. This CDR3 is built from 13 residues. Looked up from germline, CDR1 is SQVTM and CDR2 is ANQGSEA.

CDR3 sequence reads: CASSLFYRSQGEQYF. The CDR3 DNA is TGTGCCAGCAGTTTATTCTACCGCTCTCAGGGCGAGCAGTACTTC. The gene calls are TRBV27 and TRBJ2-7, with a tentative D call TRBD1 (5 bases). From germline, CDR1 is MNHEY and CDR2 SMNVEV (reference sequence). Between the trimmed V and J ends, which lost 1 base and 6 bases, there was a span of 16 bases. The CDR3 runs 15 residues.

The genes are TRBV19 and TRBJ2-3; D possibly corresponds to TRBD2 (5 bases). With 6 bases removed from V and 8 bases from J, the gap between germline ends came to 18 bases. Germline loops: CDR1 LNHDA, CDR2 SQIVND (reference sequence). This CDR3 region has 14 residues. CDR3 nucleotide sequence: TGTGCCAGTAGCGAATCGGACTGGCGAGGTACGCAGTATTTT. Translated, it gives CASSESDWRGTQYF.

This clone turned up a few times. The rearrangement uses TRBV10-3 and TRBJ2-2, with 9 bases aligning to TRBD2. Per the germline V gene, CDR1 is ENHRY and CDR2 is SYGVKD. After removal of 4 bases from V and 3 bases from J, the junction contained 6 bases not matched to a gene. The CDR3 covers 16 residues. The CDR3 sequence: CAISVGGGAYTGELFF. For the CDR3, the DNA is TGTGCCATCAGTGTCGGCGGGGGGGCTTACACCGGGGAGCTGTTTTTT.

V usage is TRBV28 and J usage is TRBJ1-2; no reliable D call. The CDR3 consists of 17 residues. Germline V gene sequence: CDR1 MDHEN, CDR2 SYDVKM. V was cut by 6 bases and J by 2 bases, with 22 bases left in between. The CDR3 DNA follows: TGTGCCAGCAGGGCCCCGTCGCTCCCGGGGATCAACTATGGCTACACCTTC. Translated: CASRAPSLPGINYGYTF.

This chain joins TRBV4-3 and TRBJ2-2, with 7 bases aligning to TRBD1. The CDR3 consists of 15 residues. Germline lookup yields CDR1 LGHNA and CDR2 YSLEER. V shed 2 bases, J shed 7 bases, and the junction held 7 bases outside the gene matches. CDR3 loop: CASSQPARGSGELFF. CDR3 DNA: TGCGCCAGCAGCCAACCGGCCAGGGGGAGCGGGGAGCTGTTTTTT.